This TCR beta chain was documented in a study of T cell responses to AZD1222 COVID-19 vaccine. TCRdb's table, derived via immunoSEQ multiplex PCR, lists solely in-frame clones and lacks some. The sample records about 140,000 clones, more than 85% being singletons. Pooled in the analysis were second doses at about 4 or about 12 weeks. Study-level findings and limits: Spike was spanned by vaccine-associated CD4 TCRs, which were dominant at 160-218 and 743-854.

Regarding this clone: Its target is unknown.

V lost 5 bases and J lost 6; bases outside the gene matches: 6. This CDR3 is 14 amino acids long. The V gene's germline CDR1 is SGHRS and CDR2 YFSETQ. The receptor was isolated from an adult who received the AZD1222 COVID-19 vaccine. V and J are TRBV5-1 and TRBJ1-1; TRBD1 agrees at 11 bases. The sample consisted of peripheral blood, taken 28 days after the second AZD1222 dose. CDR3 nucleotide sequence: TGCGCCAGCAGTCGGGGACAGGGGGTGCCTGAAGCTTTCTTT. Translating it yields CASSRGQGVPEAFF.